A selection of T cell receptor beta chains follows, all from one sample in a study of pediatric ulcerative colitis. TCRdb's table, derived via immunoSEQ multiplex PCR, lists solely in-frame clones and lacks some. The sample holds roughly 54,000 clones, around 87% seen once. The sequenced sample was blood. These receptors were obtained from a boy between 10 and 17 years old who was a control in a study of pediatric ulcerative colitis. Both conserved end residues are part of each CDR3. Each record gives: J gene, clone size, V gene, D gene, CDR3 DNA, CDR3 protein. D genes are given only for firm matches. Clone size is stated in some rows and not others, as once, few, many or a class when expanded.

J: TRBJ2-2
size: .
V: TRBV19
D: .
DNA: TGTGCCAGTAGTATCCGGGGGACTGACACCGGGGAGCTGTTTTTT
CDR3: CASSIRGTDTGELFF

J: TRBJ1-5
size: .
V: TRBV28
D: TRBD1
DNA: TGTGCCAGCAGTTTGTCAACAGGGGGCAGGCAGCCCCAGCATTTT
CDR3: CASSLSTGGRQPQHF

J: TRBJ1-3
size: .
V: TRBV6-5
D: TRBD1
DNA: TGTGCCAGCAGTGGGACAGGTAGCTCTGGAAACACCATATATTTT
CDR3: CASSGTGSSGNTIYF

J: TRBJ2-7
size: .
V: TRBV10-3
D: .
DNA: TGTGCCATCAGTGAGTCGATGGGGAACCGGCGCGAGCAGTACTTC
CDR3: CAISESMGNRREQYF

J: TRBJ1-5
size: .
V: TRBV19
D: TRBD1
DNA: TGTGCCAGTAGTATTAGACAGGGTGGTCGGTCCACGTATCAGCCCCAGCATTTT
CDR3: CASSIRQGGRSTYQPQHF

J: TRBJ1-1
size: once
V: TRBV29-1
D: .
DNA: TGCAGCGCCCCAGGAGCAGCCACTGAAGCTTTCTTT
CDR3: CSAPGAATEAFF

J: TRBJ1-3
size: .
V: TRBV7-8
D: .
DNA: TGTGCCAGCAGCCCTAGAGGCCCCCTTGACTCTGGAAACACCATATATTTT
CDR3: CASSPRGPLDSGNTIYF

J: TRBJ2-7
size: .
V: TRBV27
D: TRBD1
DNA: TGTGCCGGATCTATGCGGGACAGGGGGCACGAGCAGTACTTC
CDR3: CAGSMRDRGHEQYF

J: TRBJ1-3
size: .
V: TRBV25-1
D: .
DNA: TGTGCCAGCAGTGAATCATTTAACGTTGCCGAACGAAACACCATATATTTT
CDR3: CASSESFNVAERNTIYF

J: TRBJ2-3
size: .
V: TRBV7-2
D: TRBD2
DNA: TGTGCCAGCAGTAAACCGGGGGGAATGCAGTATTTT
CDR3: CASSKPGGMQYF

J: TRBJ1-2
size: .
V: TRBV4-3
D: TRBD1
DNA: TGCGCCAGCAGCCAGCACCGGGACAGGGGAGGGTATGGCTACACCTTC
CDR3: CASSQHRDRGGYGYTF

J: TRBJ2-1
size: .
V: TRBV6-6
D: .
DNA: TGTGCCAGCAGCCCCAACTTGGGACTTTCCTACAATGAGCAGTTCTTC
CDR3: CASSPNLGLSYNEQFF

J: TRBJ2-2
size: .
V: TRBV29-1
D: TRBD1
DNA: TGCAGCGTTGGAGGACAGGCATCCCCACAGGTCGGGGAGCTGTTTTTT
CDR3: CSVGGQASPQVGELFF

J: TRBJ1-2
size: .
V: TRBV5-6
D: TRBD1
DNA: TGTGCCAGCAGCTTGCAGGGGGCTTTGTGGGACTATGGCTACACCTTC
CDR3: CASSLQGALWDYGYTF

J: TRBJ1-1
size: .
V: TRBV2
D: .
DNA: TGTGCCAGCAGTTGGGACGGGAACACTGAAGCTTTCTTT
CDR3: CASSWDGNTEAFF

J: TRBJ2-6
size: .
V: TRBV5-1
D: .
DNA: TGCGCCAGCATTGCAGGACCCTCTGGGGCCAACGTCCTGACTTTC
CDR3: CASIAGPSGANVLTF

J: TRBJ2-1
size: .
V: TRBV7-6
D: .
DNA: TGTGCCAGCAGCTTAGGCGGCTCCTACAATGAGCAGTTCTTC
CDR3: CASSLGGSYNEQFF

J: TRBJ2-7
size: .
V: TRBV21-1
D: .
DNA: TGTGCCAGCGTCCGCAGGGAACACGAGCAGTACTTC
CDR3: CASVRREHEQYF

J: TRBJ1-2
size: .
V: TRBV27
D: .
DNA: TGTGCCAGCAGTCCTGCAGGGCTTCATGGCTACACCTTC
CDR3: CASSPAGLHGYTF

J: TRBJ2-1
size: once
V: TRBV6-1
D: TRBD2
DNA: TGTGCCAGCGTGGCGGGAGGGCCTATGAATGAGCAGTTCTTC
CDR3: CASVAGGPMNEQFF

J: TRBJ2-3
size: .
V: TRBV28
D: .
DNA: TGTGCCAGCAGTTTTGAGTCCCGCAGGGGTGGTCATTTT
CDR3: CASSFESRRGGHF

J: TRBJ2-1
size: .
V: TRBV7-9
D: TRBD2
DNA: TGTGCCAGCAGCCAACCGAGCGGGAGGGCCCGGAATGAGCAGTTCTTC
CDR3: CASSQPSGRARNEQFF

J: TRBJ1-1
size: .
V: TRBV5-8
D: TRBD1
DNA: TGTGCCAGCAGTTACAGGGGTCGGACTGAAGCTTTCTTT
CDR3: CASSYRGRTEAFF

J: TRBJ2-7
size: once
V: TRBV6-1
D: .
DNA: TGTGCCATCAGTGAGGGTTCCCTAGGTAGCTCCTACGAGCAGTACTTC
CDR3: CAISEGSLGSSYEQYF

J: TRBJ2-3
size: .
V: TRBV28
D: .
DNA: TGTGCCAGCAGTTTTCCGGGGGCAGACAGTACGCAGTATTTT
CDR3: CASSFPGADSTQYF

J: TRBJ2-1
size: .
V: TRBV11-2
D: .
DNA: TGTGCCAGCAGCGCCTGGACAAGCAATGAGCAGTTCTTC
CDR3: CASSAWTSNEQFF

J: TRBJ2-2
size: .
V: TRBV7-2
D: .
DNA: TGTGCCAGCAGCTTAGAGGCAGGGCCGAACACCGGGGAGCTGTTTTTT
CDR3: CASSLEAGPNTGELFF

J: TRBJ2-7
size: .
V: TRBV5-6
D: TRBD1
DNA: TGTGCCAGCAGTCGAAGAGGGACAGCGAGCTCCTACGAGCAGTACTTC
CDR3: CASSRRGTASSYEQYF

J: TRBJ2-1
size: .
V: TRBV25-1
D: .
DNA: TGTGCCAGCAGTGATCTCCGGGGAGGGCAGTTCTTC
CDR3: CASSDLRGGQFF

J: TRBJ1-3
size: .
V: TRBV18
D: .
DNA: TGTGCCAGCTCATTGCAGGGGCAGAGCTCTGGAAACACCATATATTTT
CDR3: CASSLQGQSSGNTIYF